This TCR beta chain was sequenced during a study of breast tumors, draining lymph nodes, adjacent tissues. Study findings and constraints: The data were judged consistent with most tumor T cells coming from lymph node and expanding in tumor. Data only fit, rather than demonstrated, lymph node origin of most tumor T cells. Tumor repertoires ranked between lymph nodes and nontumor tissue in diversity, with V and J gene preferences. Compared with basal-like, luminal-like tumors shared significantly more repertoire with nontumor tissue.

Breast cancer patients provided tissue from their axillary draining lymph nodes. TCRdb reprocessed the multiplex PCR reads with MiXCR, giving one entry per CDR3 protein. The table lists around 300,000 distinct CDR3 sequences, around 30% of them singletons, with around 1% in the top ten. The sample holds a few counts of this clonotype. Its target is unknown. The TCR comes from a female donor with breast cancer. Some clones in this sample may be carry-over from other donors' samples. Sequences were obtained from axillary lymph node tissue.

CDR3 nucleotide sequence: TGTGCCTGGGAAGCTGCGACCAGATCCTATGGCTACACCTTC. Translated, it gives CAWEAATRSYGYTF. This sequence joins TRBV30 and TRBJ1-2; D ambiguous. CDR3 length: 14 amino acids. The germline V gene has CDR1 GTSNPN and CDR2 SVGIG (reference sequence). Trimming took 5 bases from V and 4 from J, leaving 17 bases between them.